The rows below give T cell receptor beta chains drawn from one sample of a study of post-analysis software for immune sequencing data. MiXCR, run by TCRdb on the PCR reads, gives a single entry per CDR3 protein. The profile shows roughly 600,000 distinct CDR3 sequences, 44% of them singletons. Sequences were obtained from blood. The receptor source for this set is a girl aged 10 to 17 with multiple sclerosis. CDR3s include the opening cysteine and the closing phenylalanine or tryptophan. A D gene is named only where the DNA matches it firmly. Only some rows state a clone size, as once, few, many or a class for expanded clones.

TRBJ2-1	-	TRBD1	TRBV12-3/TRBV12-4	CASSHGQGYEQFF	TGTGCCAGCAGTCACGGACAGGGGTATGAGCAGTTCTTC
TRBJ2-7	few	-	TRBV7-2	CASSPFGYEQYF	TGTGCCAGCAGCCCGTTTGGCTACGAGCAGTACTTC
TRBJ2-1	-	-	TRBV20-1	CSANWGREDEQFF	TGCAGTGCTAACTGGGGTAGGGAGGATGAGCAGTTCTTC
TRBJ2-7	-	-	TRBV12-3/TRBV12-4	CASTITYEQYF	TGTGCCAGCACGATAACCTACGAGCAGTACTTC
TRBJ2-3	-	TRBD1	TRBV7-9	CASSSILDRKTDTQYF	TGTGCCAGCAGCTCGATTTTGGACAGGAAAACAGATACGCAGTATTTT
TRBJ2-7	-	-	TRBV29-1	CSVAAGDPYEQYF	TGCAGCGTTGCGGCAGGGGACCCCTACGAGCAGTACTTC
TRBJ2-1	-	-	TRBV20-1	CSASPGGGHNEQFF	TGCAGTGCTAGTCCCGGGGGTGGGCACAATGAGCAGTTCTTC
TRBJ2-3	-	-	TRBV5-1	CASSLSPGGADTQYF	TGCGCCAGCAGCTTGTCCCCCGGGGGAGCAGATACGCAGTATTTT
TRBJ2-1	once	TRBD2	TRBV13	CASRRTSGRGEQFF	TGTGCCAGCAGAAGGACTAGCGGGAGAGGGGAGCAGTTCTTC
TRBJ1-2	-	TRBD1	TRBV18	CASSPLTGSPYGYTF	TGTGCCAGCTCACCCTTGACAGGGAGTCCGTATGGCTACACCTTC
TRBJ2-7	-	TRBD1	TRBV2	CASSEPAGGYEQYF	TGTGCCAGCAGTGAGCCTGCAGGGGGCTACGAGCAGTACTTC
TRBJ1-2	few	-	TRBV3-1	CASSQLDGNYGYTF	TGTGCCAGCAGCCAATTGGACGGGAACTATGGCTACACCTTC
TRBJ2-3	-	TRBD1	TRBV6-5	CASSSVRGTGLPTDTQYF	TGTGCCAGCAGTTCGGTACGCGGGACAGGTCTCCCCACAGATACGCAGTATTTT
TRBJ2-7	-	-	TRBV12-3/TRBV12-4	CASSPGVSEQYF	TGTGCCAGCAGTCCGGGGGTGTCCGAGCAGTACTTC
TRBJ1-1	-	-	TRBV19	CASTAGGAGLAEAFF	TGTGCCAGTACCGCGGGGGGCGCGGGGTTGGCTGAAGCTTTCTTT
TRBJ2-2	few	-	TRBV12-3/TRBV12-4	CASSLKEGTAGELFF	TGTGCCAGCAGTTTAAAAGAGGGGACCGCCGGGGAGCTGTTTTTT
TRBJ2-1	-	TRBD2	TRBV5-5	CASSPLAGDGDEQFF	TGTGCCAGCAGCCCCCTAGCGGGAGATGGCGATGAGCAGTTCTTC
TRBJ2-2	-	-	TRBV5-1	CASSVGGANTGELFF	TGCGCCAGCAGCGTCGGGGGCGCGAACACCGGGGAGCTGTTTTTT
TRBJ2-3	-	TRBD2	TRBV5-6	CASRPGTIPVDTQYF	TGTGCCAGCAGACCCGGGACTATCCCAGTAGATACGCAGTATTTT
TRBJ2-7	-	TRBD1	TRBV5-5	CASSSDPGGAYEQYF	TGTGCCAGCAGCTCCGACCCAGGGGGCGCGTACGAGCAGTACTTC
TRBJ1-5	-	TRBD1	TRBV27	CASRRTGVPNQPQHF	TGTGCCAGCAGGAGGACAGGGGTCCCTAATCAGCCCCAGCATTTT
TRBJ1-1	few	-	TRBV5-5	CASSLEYTEAFF	TGTGCCAGCAGCTTGGAGTACACTGAAGCTTTCTTT
TRBJ1-5	once	TRBD1	TRBV10-3	CATRQGVDQPQHF	TGTGCCACGAGACAGGGCGTCGACCAGCCCCAGCATTTT
TRBJ2-1	few	TRBD1	TRBV5-1	CASSLEGTGGNEQFF	TGCGCCAGCAGCTTGGAGGGGACAGGGGGCAATGAGCAGTTCTTC
TRBJ2-7	few	TRBD2	TRBV5-1	CASSLAGRGGAEQYF	TGCGCCAGCAGCTTGGCTGGGCGGGGGGGTGCCGAGCAGTACTTC
TRBJ2-7	-	TRBD1	TRBV29-1	CSVTGQGAPYNEQYF	TGCAGCGTAACCGGACAGGGCGCTCCGTACAATGAGCAGTACTTC